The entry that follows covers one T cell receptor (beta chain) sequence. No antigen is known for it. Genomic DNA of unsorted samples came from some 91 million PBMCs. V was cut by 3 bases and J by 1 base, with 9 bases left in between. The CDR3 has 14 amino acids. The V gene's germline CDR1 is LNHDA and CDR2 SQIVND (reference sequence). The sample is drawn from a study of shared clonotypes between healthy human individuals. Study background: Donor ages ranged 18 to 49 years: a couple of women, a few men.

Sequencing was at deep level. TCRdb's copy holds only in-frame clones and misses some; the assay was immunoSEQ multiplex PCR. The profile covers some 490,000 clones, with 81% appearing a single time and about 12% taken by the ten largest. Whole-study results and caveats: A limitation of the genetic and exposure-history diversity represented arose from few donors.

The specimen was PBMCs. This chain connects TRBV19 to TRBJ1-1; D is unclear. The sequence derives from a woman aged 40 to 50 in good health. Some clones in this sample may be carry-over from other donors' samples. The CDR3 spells CASSIGQRNTEAFF. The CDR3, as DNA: TGTGCCAGTAGTATCGGGCAGAGGAACACTGAAGCTTTCTTT. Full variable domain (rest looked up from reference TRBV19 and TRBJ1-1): DGGITQSPKYLFRKEGQNVTLSCEQNLNHDAMYWYRQDPGQGLRLIYYSQIVNDFQKGDIAEGYSVSREKKESFPLTVTSAQKNPTAFYLCASSIGQRNTEAFFGQGTRLTVV.